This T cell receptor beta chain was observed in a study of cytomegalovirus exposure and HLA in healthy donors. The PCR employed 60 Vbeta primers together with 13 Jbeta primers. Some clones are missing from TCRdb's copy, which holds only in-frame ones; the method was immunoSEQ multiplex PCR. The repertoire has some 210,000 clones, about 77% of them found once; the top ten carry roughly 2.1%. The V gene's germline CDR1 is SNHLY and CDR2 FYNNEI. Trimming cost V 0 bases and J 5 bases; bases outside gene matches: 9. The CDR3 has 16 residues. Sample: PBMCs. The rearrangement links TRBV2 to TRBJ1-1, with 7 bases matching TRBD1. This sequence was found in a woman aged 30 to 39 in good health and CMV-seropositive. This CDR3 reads CASSEATITGDTEAFF. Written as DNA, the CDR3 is TGTGCCAGCAGTGAAGCGACGATAACAGGGGATACTGAAGCTTTCTTT.